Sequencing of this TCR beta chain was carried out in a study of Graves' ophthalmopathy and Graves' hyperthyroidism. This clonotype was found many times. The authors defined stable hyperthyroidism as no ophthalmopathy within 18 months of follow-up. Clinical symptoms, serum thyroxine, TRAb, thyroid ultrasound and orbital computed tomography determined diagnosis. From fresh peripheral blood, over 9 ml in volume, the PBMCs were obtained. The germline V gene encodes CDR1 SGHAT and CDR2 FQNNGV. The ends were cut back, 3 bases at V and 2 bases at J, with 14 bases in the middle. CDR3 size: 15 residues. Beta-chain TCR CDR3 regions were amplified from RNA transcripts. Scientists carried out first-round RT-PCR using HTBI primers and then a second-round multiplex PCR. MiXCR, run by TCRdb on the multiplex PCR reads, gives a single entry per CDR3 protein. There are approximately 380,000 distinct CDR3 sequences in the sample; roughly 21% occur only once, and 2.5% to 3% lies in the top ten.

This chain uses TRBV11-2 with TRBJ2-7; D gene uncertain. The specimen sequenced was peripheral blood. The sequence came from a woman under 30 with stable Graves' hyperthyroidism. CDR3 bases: TGTGCCAGCAGCTTCCCTAGACTGGAACCCTACGAGCAGTACTTC. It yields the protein CASSFPRLEPYEQYF.